The 26 T cell receptor beta chains reported below all come from one sample, sequenced in a study of cytotoxic CD8 clonotypes in ibrutinib-treated CLL. Libraries were prepared by immunoSEQ multiplex PCR; TCRdb keeps only in-frame clonotypes and omits some of them. The sample holds approximately 16,000 clones, around 61% seen once. The sample consisted of PBMCs, taken before ibrutinib treatment. All receptors derive from a human donor with chronic lymphocytic leukemia.

The rearrangement joins TRBV30 to TRBJ2-5, with no clear D. Germline-derived CDR1 and CDR2 are GTSNPN and SVGIG (reference sequence). This CDR3 region has 14 residues. The ends were cut back, 0 bases at V and 5 bases at J, with 13 bases in the middle. The CDR3 protein is CAWSVRANWETQYF. In DNA form, the CDR3 reads TGTGCCTGGAGTGTACGGGCTAACTGGGAGACCCAGTACTTC.

This clone was recorded a few times. The J gene is TRBJ1-6, the V gene TRBV7-8, with D possibly matching TRBD1 (5 bases). Germline CDR1 is SGHVS and CDR2 is FQNEAQ. V lost 1 base, J lost 2 bases, and 12 bases lay in between. The CDR3 runs 17 residues. CDR3 loop: CASSLDFQGAYNSPLHF. In DNA form, the CDR3 reads TGTGCCAGCAGCTTAGACTTTCAGGGCGCCTATAATTCACCCCTCCACTTT.

The gene calls are TRBV6-4 and TRBJ2-3; D is uncertain. CDR1 and CDR2 from the germline V gene are MRHNA and SNTAGT. Trimming shortened V by 0 bases and J by 6 bases, and 34 bases separated the two germline ends. There are 22 residues in the CDR3. The CDR3 bases are TGTGCCAGCAGTGACTCGAACGTTCGTTCGGGTCGCCCAATCCAAACAGCGGATACGCAGTATTTT. Translation gives CASSDSNVRSGRPIQTADTQYF.

Turning to this clone: A much bigger clone sits one base away, suggesting this may be a read error. The chain is built from TRBV6-1 and TRBJ2-7; D might be TRBD1 or TRBD2, each matching 5 bases. CDR1 is MNHNS and CDR2 is SASEGT in the germline V gene. The CDR3 runs 15 residues. This CDR3 reads CANSPGTISSYEQYV. CDR3 nucleotide sequence: TGTGCCAACAGTCCCGGGACCATCAGCTCCTACGAGCAGTACGTC.

The chain couples TRBV5-1 to TRBJ2-3, with TRBD1 identical over 7 bases. This CDR3 is 16 amino acids long. Trimming removed 4 bases from V and 2 bases from J; junction bases left unmatched: 10. CDR1 and CDR2 (germline): SGHRS, YFSETQ. Here the CDR3 DNA reads TGCGCCAGCAGCCATATTACGGGACAGCACACAGATACGCAGTATTTT. It encodes CASSHITGQHTDTQYF.

This clone was detected a few times. This rearrangement joins TRBV19 to TRBJ1-2, with D possibly matching TRBD1 (5 bases). The germline CDR1 and CDR2 sequences are LNHDA and SQIVND (reference sequence). The CDR3 contains 13 residues. V was trimmed by 9 bases and J by 5 bases, leaving 16 bases between them. This chain's CDR3 is CASAGMGRYGYTF. CDR3 DNA: TGTGCCAGCGCAGGGATGGGGAGATATGGCTACACCTTC.

The V gene is TRBV9, the J gene TRBJ2-1, with D possibly TRBD1 on 6 matching bases. CDR1 is SGDLS and CDR2 is YYNGEE in the germline V gene. The CDR3 is made up of 12 amino acids. V lost 0 bases and J 13 bases, leaving 11 bases between the germline ends. The CDR3 is CASSVEGGPQFF. The CDR3 nucleotides read TGTGCCAGCAGCGTAGAAGGGGGACCCCAGTTCTTC.

The rearrangement joins TRBV30 to TRBJ2-4, with 12 positions matching TRBD1. Germline CDR1 is GTSNPN and CDR2 is SVGIG (reference sequence). The CDR3 loop spans 15 amino acids. The trim removed 5 bases at V and 0 bases at J, leaving 2 bases unmatched. The CDR3 DNA sequence: TGTGCCTGGGGGACAGGGGGCTTAGCCAAAAACATTCAGTACTTC. Translated: CAWGTGGLAKNIQYF.

A word on this clone: Mismatch with germline at one junction end may stem from a read error. The chain uses TRBV23-1 and TRBJ2-4; D gene uncertain. TRBV23-1 has ORF status, its function being uncertain. CDR3 size: 14 residues. The CDR3 loop reads CASGHPPNQNIQYF. CDR3 in DNA: TGCGCCAGCGGTCACCCCCCAAATCAAAACATTCAGTACTTC.

V is TRBV27 and J is TRBJ2-1; D perhaps matches TRBD2 (5 bases). Germline-derived CDR1 and CDR2 are MNHEY and SMNVEV (reference sequence). The CDR3 runs 16 residues. V lost 2 bases and J 3 bases, leaving 14 bases between the germline ends. CDR3 in DNA: TGTGCCAGCAGTTTAGCCCGGGATCGGGGCTACAATGAGCAGTTCTTC. This gives the protein CASSLARDRGYNEQFF.

This clone showed up just a few times. This chain joins TRBV28 and TRBJ2-3; 9 bases map to TRBD2. Looked up from germline, CDR1 is MDHEN and CDR2 is SYDVKM. The CDR3 has 15 amino acids. With 7 bases clipped from V and 0 bases from J, the junction kept 5 bases outside the gene matches. The chain's CDR3 is CASTRLAESTDTQYF. The DNA of the CDR3 is TGTGCCAGCACCAGACTAGCGGAAAGCACAGATACGCAGTATTTT.

The chain carries TRBV7-2 and TRBJ2-2; D ambiguous. V lost 1 base to trimming and J lost 4 bases, with 4 bases between them. CDR1 is SGHTA, CDR2 FQGNSA, per germline. The CDR3 consists of 13 residues. The CDR3 DNA reads as TGTGCCAGCAGCTTAGGGTTCACCGGGGAGCTGTTTTTT. The encoded protein is CASSLGFTGELFF.

This clone was seen a few times. The rearrangement links TRBV28 to TRBJ2-1, with 13 bases that match TRBD2. The V and J ends lost 6 bases and 0 bases, in that order; junction bases with no gene match: 11. The CDR3 has 19 amino acids. Germline CDR1 is MDHEN and CDR2 is SYDVKM. The CDR3 DNA follows: TGTGCCAGCAGGCTGCCGGGACTAGCGGGGTCAAGCTCCTACAATGAGCAGTTCTTC. This gives the protein CASRLPGLAGSSSYNEQFF.

CDR3 nucleotide sequence: TGTGCCAGCAGGTCACACGGCGGGGCGGGGAATGAGCAGTTCTTC. Its protein is CASRSHGGAGNEQFF. The chain uses TRBV27 and TRBJ2-1; TRBD2 might be the D (6 bases). CDR3 length: 15 amino acids. Trimming stripped 6 bases from V and 7 bases from J, with 19 bases between. Germline V gene lookup returns CDR1 MNHEY and CDR2 SMNVEV (reference sequence).

The rearrangement joins TRBV5-6 to TRBJ2-7; D unresolved. Germline CDR1 is SGHDT and CDR2 is YYEEEE. The CDR3 runs 13 residues. V was pared by 1 base and J by 0 bases, with 5 bases between. The chain's CDR3 is CASSLRYSYEQYV. CDR3 nucleotide sequence: TGTGCCAGCAGCTTGCGCTACTCCTACGAGCAGTACGTC.

This chain connects TRBV5-1 to TRBJ2-6; TRBD1 aligns across 7 bases. Germline loops: CDR1 SGHRS, CDR2 YFSETQ. J was trimmed by 2 bases and V by 0 bases; bases with no gene match: 5. There are 17 residues in the CDR3. The CDR3 nucleotides are TGCGCCAGCAGCTTGGCACCAGGGGGTACTGGGGCCAACGTCCTGACTTTC. Its protein is CASSLAPGGTGANVLTF.

V and J are TRBV5-1 and TRBJ2-2; D might be TRBD2 (6 bases). CDR3 length equals 15 residues. Germline lookup yields CDR1 SGHRS and CDR2 YFSETQ. V was clipped by 4 bases and J by 5 bases, with 15 bases between them. CDR3 sequence: CASSIIGAGTGELFF. In DNA, the CDR3 is TGCGCCAGCAGCATCATAGGGGCGGGAACCGGGGAGCTGTTTTTT. The full variable domain, its missing parts supplied by reference TRBV5-1 and TRBJ2-2, is KAGVTQTPRYLIKTRGQQVTLSCSPISGHRSVSWYQQTPGQGLQFLFEYFSETQRNKGNFPGRFSGRQFSNSRSEMNVSTLELGDSALYLCASSIIGAGTGELFFGEGSRLTVL.

The V gene is TRBV5-1, the J gene TRBJ1-6, with D possibly being TRBD1 (5 bases). From germline, CDR1 is SGHRS and CDR2 YFSETQ. V lost 1 base to trimming and J lost 7 bases, with 9 bases between them. The CDR3 is 14 residues long. The CDR3 nucleotides read TGCGCCAGCAGCTTGAGGGGTCCCAATTCACCCCTCCACTTT. It encodes CASSLRGPNSPLHF. Drawing the rest from reference TRBV5-1 and TRBJ1-6, the complete variable domain is KAGVTQTPRYLIKTRGQQVTLSCSPISGHRSVSWYQQTPGQGLQFLFEYFSETQRNKGNFPGRFSGRQFSNSRSEMNVSTLELGDSALYLCASSLRGPNSPLHFGNGTRLTVT.

This chain uses TRBV6-1 with TRBJ2-3; no definite D call. In germline, CDR1 is MNHNS, CDR2 SASEGT. The germline V and J ends were trimmed by 4 bases and 6 bases, with 11 bases remaining between them. The CDR3 contains 13 residues. This CDR3 reads CASSVRAFDTQYF. Here the CDR3 DNA reads TGTGCCAGCAGTGTAAGGGCGTTCGATACGCAGTATTTT.

V usage is TRBV19 and J usage is TRBJ2-3, with D unresolved. Germline CDR1 LNHDA, CDR2 SQIVND (reference sequence). The CDR3 length is 15 residues. Trimming removed 7 bases from V and 0 bases from J, with 14 bases in between. The CDR3 sequence: CASTRTRSSTDTQYF. In DNA, the CDR3 is TGTGCCAGTACCCGGACGCGTTCTAGCACAGATACGCAGTATTTT.

This rearrangement joins TRBV27 to TRBJ2-5; D remains ambiguous. CDR3 size: 16 residues. Trimming pared 2 bases from V and 5 bases from J, leaving 18 bases between. Germline values: CDR1 MNHEY, CDR2 SMNVEV (reference sequence). CDR3 nucleotides: TGTGCCAGCAGTTTAACAATGTCGTGGTTCGGGGAGACCCAGTACTTC. Residues: CASSLTMSWFGETQYF.

This clone occurred once. The V call is TRBV27, the J call TRBJ2-1; 7 bases align to TRBD1. The CDR3 extends over 12 amino acids. CDR1 and CDR2 (germline): MNHEY, SMNVEV (reference sequence). Germline trimming cut 0 bases from V and 15 bases from J; bases unmatched to any gene: 5. DNA for the CDR3: TGTGCCAGCAGTTTATCAGGGGGCCTCCGGTTCTTC. Translating it yields CASSLSGGLRFF.

The chain recombines TRBV14 with TRBJ1-2; no firm D call. CDR3 length equals 17 residues. The germline V gene has CDR1 SGHDN and CDR2 FVKESK. The V end was cut by 4 bases, the J end by 0 bases, with 18 bases between. CDR3 bases: TGTGCCAGCAGCCCGACGTTCGGGTCAGTTACTAACTATGGCTACACCTTC. Amino acid sequence: CASSPTFGSVTNYGYTF.

In its sample, this clone was seen a few times. The chain carries TRBV7-2 and TRBJ1-4; no definite D call. This CDR3 has 14 amino acids. Germline V gene sequence: CDR1 SGHTA, CDR2 FQGNSA. Between the trimmed V and J ends, which lost 5 bases and 6 bases, there was a span of 13 bases. CDR3 loop: CASSLSPGHEKLFF. The CDR3 DNA is TGTGCCAGCAGCCTAAGTCCAGGACATGAAAAACTGTTTTTT.

The chain has TRBV6-5 and TRBJ2-7, with 11 positions matching TRBD2. The junction had 4 bases not matched to a gene; V was cut back by 4 bases and J by 2 bases. The germline CDR1 and CDR2 sequences are MNHEY and SVGAGI. The CDR3 contains 15 residues. In DNA, the CDR3 is TGTGCCAGCAGTTCCTCGGGACTAGCGGCCTACGAGCAGTACTTC. Encoded protein: CASSSSGLAAYEQYF.

The V and J genes are TRBV5-6 and TRBJ2-5; D gene unclear. Germline assignment: CDR1 SGHDT and CDR2 YYEEEE. The V end lost 2 bases, the J end lost 1 base, and 0 bases lay between the germline ends. CDR3 length: 11 amino acids. The CDR3 sequence is CASSFQETQYF. CDR3 sequence (DNA): TGTGCCAGCAGCTTCCAAGAGACCCAGTACTTC.